This T cell receptor (beta chain) comes out of a study of blood T cell repertoires in COVID-19. On the study more broadly: The United States, Italy and Spain provided the acute and convalescent COVID-19 samples. Sources were T cells, B-cell-depleted T cells, or PBMCs; the material itself was cDNA or gDNA.

Authors' methods: Using reference gene primer amplification, nucleated cell counts were estimated. Sequenced by immunoSEQ multiplex PCR; TCRdb stores in-frame clones only, minus some. V, J and clone size were drawn from that table, and D and trimming were deduced from the DNA. The repertoire holds about 110,000 clones, about 79% seen once, with more than 15% in the top ten. Germline V gives CDR1 DFQATT, CDR2 SNEGSKA (reference sequence). The CDR3 length is 17 residues. The ends lost 6 bases at V and 4 bases at J; junction bases unmatched: 15. The source material was peripheral blood. The source is a woman of 80 years or more with active or convalescent COVID-19. The V call is TRBV20-1, the J call TRBJ2-3; TRBD2 agrees at 11 bases. CDR3 in amino acids: CSASPWISGRAADTQYF. In nucleotides, the CDR3 is TGCAGTGCCAGTCCGTGGATTAGCGGGAGGGCGGCAGATACGCAGTATTTT.